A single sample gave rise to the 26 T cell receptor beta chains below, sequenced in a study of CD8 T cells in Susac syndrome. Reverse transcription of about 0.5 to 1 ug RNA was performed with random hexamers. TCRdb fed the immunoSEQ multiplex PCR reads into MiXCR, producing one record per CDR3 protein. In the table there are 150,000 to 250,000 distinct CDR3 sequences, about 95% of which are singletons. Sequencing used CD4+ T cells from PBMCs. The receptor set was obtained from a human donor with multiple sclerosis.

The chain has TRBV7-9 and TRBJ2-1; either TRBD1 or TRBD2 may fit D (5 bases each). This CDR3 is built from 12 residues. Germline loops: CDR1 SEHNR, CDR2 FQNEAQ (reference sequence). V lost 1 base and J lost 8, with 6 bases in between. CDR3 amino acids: CASSLGGDEQFF. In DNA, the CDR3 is TGTGCCAGCAGCTTAGGAGGGGATGAGCAGTTCTTC.

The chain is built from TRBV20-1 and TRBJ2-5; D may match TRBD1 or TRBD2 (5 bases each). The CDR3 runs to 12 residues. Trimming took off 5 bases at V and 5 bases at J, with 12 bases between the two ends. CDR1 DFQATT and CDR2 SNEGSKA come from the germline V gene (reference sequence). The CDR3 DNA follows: TGCAGTGCTGCCACTTGGGGGGAGACCCAGTACTTC. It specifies CSAATWGETQYF.

The CDR3 bases are TGTGCCAGCAGTTTCCCAGATACGCAGTATTTT. Translated, it gives CASSFPDTQYF. The chain carries TRBV12-3 or TRBV12-4 and TRBJ2-3, with D uncertain. V lost 3 bases and J lost 4, with 2 bases in between. The CDR3 contains 11 residues.

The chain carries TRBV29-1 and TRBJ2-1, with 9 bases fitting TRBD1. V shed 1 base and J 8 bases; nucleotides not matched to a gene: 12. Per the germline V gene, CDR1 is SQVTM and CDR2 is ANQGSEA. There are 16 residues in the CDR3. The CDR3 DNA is TGCAGCGTTGAAGGGGACAGGGAAGGGAGGTTCGATGAGCAGTTCTTC. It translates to CSVEGDREGRFDEQFF.

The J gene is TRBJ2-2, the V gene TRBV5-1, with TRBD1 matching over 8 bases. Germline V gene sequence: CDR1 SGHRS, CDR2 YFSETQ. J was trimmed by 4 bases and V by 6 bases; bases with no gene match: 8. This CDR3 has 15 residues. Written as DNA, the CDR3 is TGCGCCAGCACGTCCCAGGGGGCACTCACCGGGGAGCTGTTTTTT. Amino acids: CASTSQGALTGELFF.

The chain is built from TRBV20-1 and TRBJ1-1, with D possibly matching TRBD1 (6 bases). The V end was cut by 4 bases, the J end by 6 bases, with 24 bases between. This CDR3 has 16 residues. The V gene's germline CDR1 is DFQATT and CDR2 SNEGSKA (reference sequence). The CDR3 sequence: CSATRNRGRQAAEAFF. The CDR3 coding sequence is TGCAGTGCTACGAGAAACCGGGGACGACAGGCGGCTGAAGCTTTCTTT.

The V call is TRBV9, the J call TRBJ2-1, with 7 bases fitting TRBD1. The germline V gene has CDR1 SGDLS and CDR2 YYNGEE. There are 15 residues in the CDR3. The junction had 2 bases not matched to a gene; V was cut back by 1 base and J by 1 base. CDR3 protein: CASSVRQGSYNEQFF. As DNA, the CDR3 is TGTGCCAGCAGCGTACGACAGGGTTCCTACAATGAGCAGTTCTTC.

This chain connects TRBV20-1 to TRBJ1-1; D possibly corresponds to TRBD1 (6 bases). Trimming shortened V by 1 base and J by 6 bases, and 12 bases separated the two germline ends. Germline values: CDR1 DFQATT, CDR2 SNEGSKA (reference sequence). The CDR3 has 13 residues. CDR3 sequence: CSARGQVIAEAFF. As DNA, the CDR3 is TGCAGTGCTAGAGGACAGGTGATCGCTGAAGCTTTCTTT.

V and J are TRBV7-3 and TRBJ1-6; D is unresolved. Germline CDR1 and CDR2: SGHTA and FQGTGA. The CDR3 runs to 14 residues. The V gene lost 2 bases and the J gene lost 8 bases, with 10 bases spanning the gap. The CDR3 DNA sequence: TGTGCCAGCAGCTTACATGCGCGGGATTCACCCCTCCACTTT. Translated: CASSLHARDSPLHF.

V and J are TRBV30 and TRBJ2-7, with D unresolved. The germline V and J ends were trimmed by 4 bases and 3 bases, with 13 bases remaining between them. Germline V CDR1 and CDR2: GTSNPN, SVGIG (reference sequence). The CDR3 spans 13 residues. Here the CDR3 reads CAWTRSQVYEQYF. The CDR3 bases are TGTGCCTGGACCCGATCCCAGGTCTACGAGCAGTACTTC.

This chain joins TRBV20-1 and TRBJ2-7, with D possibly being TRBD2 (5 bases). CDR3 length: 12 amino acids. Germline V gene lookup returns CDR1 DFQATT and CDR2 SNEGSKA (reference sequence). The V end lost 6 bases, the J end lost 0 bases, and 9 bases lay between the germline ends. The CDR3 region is CSAAGTSYEQYF. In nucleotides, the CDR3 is TGCAGTGCGGCGGGTACCTCCTACGAGCAGTACTTC.

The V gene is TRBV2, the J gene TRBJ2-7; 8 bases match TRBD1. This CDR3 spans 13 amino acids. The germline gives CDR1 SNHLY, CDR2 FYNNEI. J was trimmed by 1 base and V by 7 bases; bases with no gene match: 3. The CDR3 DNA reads TGTGCCAGCAACAGGGGGTCGTCCTACGAGCAGTACTTC. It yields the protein CASNRGSSYEQYF. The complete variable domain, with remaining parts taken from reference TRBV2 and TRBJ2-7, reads EPEVTQTPSHQVTQMGQEVILRCVPISNHLYFYWYRQILGQKVEFLVSFYNNEISEKSEIFDDQFSVERPDGSNFTLKIRSTKLEDSAMYFCASNRGSSYEQYFGPGTRLTVT.

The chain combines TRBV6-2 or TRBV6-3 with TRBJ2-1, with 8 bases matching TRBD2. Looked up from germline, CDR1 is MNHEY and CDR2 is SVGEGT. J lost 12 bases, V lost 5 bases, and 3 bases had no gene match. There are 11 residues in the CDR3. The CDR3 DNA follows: TGTGCCAGCAGTAACGGGAGGGTGCAGTTCTTC. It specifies CASSNGRVQFF.

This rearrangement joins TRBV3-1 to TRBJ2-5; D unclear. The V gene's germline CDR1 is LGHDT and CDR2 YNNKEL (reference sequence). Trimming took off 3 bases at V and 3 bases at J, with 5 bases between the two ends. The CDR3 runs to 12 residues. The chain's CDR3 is CASSHIEETQYF. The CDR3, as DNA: TGTGCCAGCAGCCACATCGAAGAGACCCAGTACTTC.

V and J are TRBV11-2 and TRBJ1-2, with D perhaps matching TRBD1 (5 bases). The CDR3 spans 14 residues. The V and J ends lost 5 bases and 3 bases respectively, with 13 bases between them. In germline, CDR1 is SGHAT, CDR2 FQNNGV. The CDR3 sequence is CASSRDSWDYGYTF. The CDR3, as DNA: TGTGCCAGCAGCCGGGACTCTTGGGACTATGGCTACACCTTC.

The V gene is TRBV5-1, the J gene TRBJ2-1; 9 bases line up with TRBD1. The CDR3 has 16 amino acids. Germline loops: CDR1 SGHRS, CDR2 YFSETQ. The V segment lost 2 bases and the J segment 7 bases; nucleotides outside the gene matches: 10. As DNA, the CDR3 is TGCGCCAGCAGCTTTAAGGGGACAGGGTCTGCAAATGAGCAGTTCTTC. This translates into CASSFKGTGSANEQFF.

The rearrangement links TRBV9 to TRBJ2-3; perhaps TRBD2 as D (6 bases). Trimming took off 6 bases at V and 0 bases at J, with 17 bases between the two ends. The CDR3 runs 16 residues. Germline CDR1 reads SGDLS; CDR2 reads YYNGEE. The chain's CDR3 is CASTPAGLASTDTQYF. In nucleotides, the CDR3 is TGTGCCAGCACCCCAGCGGGCTTAGCTAGCACAGATACGCAGTATTTT.

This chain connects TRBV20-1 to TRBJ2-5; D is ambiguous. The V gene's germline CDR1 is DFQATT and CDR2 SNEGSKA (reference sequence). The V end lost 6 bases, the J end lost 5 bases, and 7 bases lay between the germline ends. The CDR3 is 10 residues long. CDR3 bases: TGCAGTGCCCGCGCGGAGACCCAGTACTTC. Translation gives CSARAETQYF.

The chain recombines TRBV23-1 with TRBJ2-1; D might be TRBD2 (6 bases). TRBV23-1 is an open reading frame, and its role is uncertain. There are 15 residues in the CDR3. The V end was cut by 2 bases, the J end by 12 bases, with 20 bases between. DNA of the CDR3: TGCGCCAGCAGTCAACAAACGGAAAAACTAGCCGGGCAGTTCTTC. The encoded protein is CASSQQTEKLAGQFF.

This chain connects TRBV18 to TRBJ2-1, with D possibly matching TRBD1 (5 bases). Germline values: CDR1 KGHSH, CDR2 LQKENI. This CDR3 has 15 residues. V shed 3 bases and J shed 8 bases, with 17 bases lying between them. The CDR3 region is CASSPRPAWGDEQFF. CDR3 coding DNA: TGTGCCAGCTCACCGCGGCCCGCGTGGGGCGATGAGCAGTTCTTC.

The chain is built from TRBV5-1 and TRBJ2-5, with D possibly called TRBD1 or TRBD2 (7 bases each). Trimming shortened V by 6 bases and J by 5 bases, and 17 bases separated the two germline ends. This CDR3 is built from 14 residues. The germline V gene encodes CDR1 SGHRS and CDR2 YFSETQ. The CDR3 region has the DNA TGCGCCAGCAATTTCCAGGGGGGGCCGGAGACCCAGTACTTC. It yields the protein CASNFQGGPETQYF.

The CDR3 is CASSLNRESSYEQYF. Written as DNA, the CDR3 is TGTGCCAGCAGCTTGAACAGGGAAAGCTCCTACGAGCAGTACTTC. The chain couples TRBV7-9 to TRBJ2-7; TRBD1 might be the D (6 bases). The CDR3 sequence is 15 residues long. V dropped 3 bases and J dropped 0 bases, with 12 bases sitting between them. Germline-derived CDR1 and CDR2 are SEHNR and FQNEAQ (reference sequence).

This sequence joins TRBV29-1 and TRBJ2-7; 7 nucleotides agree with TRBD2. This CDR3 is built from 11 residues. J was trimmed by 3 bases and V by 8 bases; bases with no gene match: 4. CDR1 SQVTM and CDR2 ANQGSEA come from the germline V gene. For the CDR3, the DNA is TGCAGCTCAAGGACTAGCTACGAGCAGTACTTC. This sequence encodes CSSRTSYEQYF.

The CDR3 region is CASSLSTEIYSNQPQHF. DNA of the CDR3: TGTGCCAGCAGCTTGTCGACAGAGATCTATAGCAATCAGCCCCAGCATTTT. V is TRBV5-6 and J is TRBJ1-5; tentative D call: TRBD1 (5 bases). V was clipped by 1 base and J by 0 bases, with 14 bases between them. Looked up from germline, CDR1 is SGHDT and CDR2 is YYEEEE. The CDR3 extends over 17 amino acids.

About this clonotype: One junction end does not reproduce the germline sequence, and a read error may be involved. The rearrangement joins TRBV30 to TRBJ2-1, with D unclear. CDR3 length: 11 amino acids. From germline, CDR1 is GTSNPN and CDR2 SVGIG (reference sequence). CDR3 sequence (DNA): TGTACCTGGAGTCTAGACAATGAGCAGTTCTTC. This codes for CTWSLDNEQFF.

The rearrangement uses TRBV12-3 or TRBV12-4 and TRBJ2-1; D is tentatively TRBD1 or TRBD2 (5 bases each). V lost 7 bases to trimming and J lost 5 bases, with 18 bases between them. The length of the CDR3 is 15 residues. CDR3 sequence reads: CASIPGTWGNNEQFF. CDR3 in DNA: TGTGCCAGCATTCCTGGGACCTGGGGGAACAATGAGCAGTTCTTC.